This T cell receptor (beta chain) was identified in a study of high-grade serous ovarian cancer treatment subgroups. Study overall: Each sample yielded on average 7,494 unique TCR beta rearrangements from approximately 13,000 reads. Overall study findings and caveats: Only CDR3 was analyzed; CDR1 and CDR2 were not. Repertoire similarity ranged roughly 0.1 to 0.85 between tumors of one patient.

Profiled with immunoSEQ multiplex PCR; TCRdb holds only in-frame clones, not every one. The sample carries fewer than 20,000 clones, around 75% recorded once. CDR1 MDHEN and CDR2 SYDVKM come from the germline V gene. V trimming: 3 bases; J trimming: 3 bases; junction bases outside the gene matches: 7. The CDR3 totals 15 residues. The tumor samples were collected prior to definitive surgery or chemotherapy. With regard to this clone: Its target is not known.

The chain uses TRBV28 and TRBJ1-2; 7 bases match TRBD1. The sample consisted of tumor tissue. This clonotype originated in a human donor with high-grade serous ovarian cancer. CDR3 protein: CASSFERQGDYGYTF. The CDR3 nucleotides read TGTGCCAGCAGTTTTGAGAGACAGGGAGACTATGGCTACACCTTC.